The clone carrying this T cell receptor (beta chain) was found many times. The antigen is undetermined. Each patient was aged 18 to 65 and had newly diagnosed hyperthyroidism of under 2 months' duration. Germline CDR1 reads DFQATT; CDR2 reads SNEGSKA (reference sequence). CDR3 length: 12 amino acids. The ends were cut back, 5 bases at V and 5 bases at J, with 12 bases in the middle. This entry comes from a study of T cells in Graves' hyperthyroidism and ophthalmopathy. Overall study findings and caveats: With a median lead of about 6.9 months before onset, the model predicted ophthalmopathy. From stable hyperthyroidism, ophthalmopathy was set apart by a 13 V-J model. Researchers found most expanded thyroid clonotypes above 0.001 in blood as well.

Amplification of TCR beta CDR3 regions was performed using RNA transcripts as template. TCR CDR3 underwent first-round RT-PCR with the HTBI primer set. From the multiplex PCR reads, TCRdb called clonotypes with MiXCR, one entry per CDR3 protein. The table records about 260,000 distinct CDR3 sequences, less than 30% of them present only once. The sample consisted of blood. V gene TRBV20-1 combines with J gene TRBJ1-1; D is possibly TRBD1 (5 bases). This receptor was obtained from a man aged 35-49 years with Graves' hyperthyroidism that later progressed to Graves' ophthalmopathy. CDR3 sequence (DNA): TGCAGTGCTCCGGGACCTCTTACTGAAGCTTTCTTT. This encodes CSAPGPLTEAFF.